The clone carrying this T cell receptor beta chain has just a few counts. What it recognizes is unknown. The record originates from a study of T cells after yellow fever vaccination. V was pared by 3 bases and J by 4 bases, with 10 bases between. The CDR3 length is 13 residues. Looked up from germline, CDR1 is SGHDT and CDR2 is YYEEEE. General observations from the study: Reappearing after the booster were most of the clones from primary vaccination (almost 97% CD4, 85% to 90% CD8).

TCRdb re-called the 5' RACE reads with MiXCR, one entry per CDR3 protein. The sample consists of approximately 600,000 distinct CDR3 sequences, 9% to 15% of them appearing once. This TCR derives from a man aged 25 to 40 who received the YFV17D yellow fever vaccine. This sequence joins TRBV5-6 and TRBJ1-1; tentative D call: TRBD1 (5 bases). The material was PBMCs, obtained on the day of the yellow fever booster vaccination. The CDR3: CASSWGGSTEAFF. The CDR3 DNA reads TGTGCCAGCAGCTGGGGGGGGTCCACTGAAGCTTTCTTT.